The rows below give T cell receptor beta chains drawn from one sample of a study of cytomegalovirus exposure and HLA in healthy donors. The table came from immunoSEQ multiplex PCR; TCRdb's copy has only in-frame clones and leaves some out. The table has some 180,000 clones, roughly 80% seen once. The sequenced sample was PBMCs. These receptors came from a woman in her 30s in good health and CMV-seronegative. Both conserved end residues are part of each CDR3. D genes are given only for firm matches. Clone size appears in some rows only: once, few, many, or a class for an expanded clone.

TRBJ1-1,TRBV7-9,.,TRBD1,CASSRMVGRGIMNTEAFF
TRBJ2-1,TRBV6-5,.,TRBD2,CASYGGAANEQFF
TRBJ2-7,TRBV29-1,few,TRBD1,CSVGDSSYEQYF
TRBJ1-1,TRBV30,few,TRBD1,CAWMSRTKQGAQAEAFF
TRBJ1-2,TRBV2,.,.,CASSEGWGRDYGYTF
TRBJ2-7,TRBV2,.,TRBD2,CASSERLLAVSSYEQYF
TRBJ1-2,TRBV28,.,TRBD1,CASSSRQGGGYTF
TRBJ1-2,TRBV2,.,TRBD1,CASSYTPGQGLSGGYTF
TRBJ1-2,TRBV2,.,.,CASRSISSGGAGGYTF
TRBJ1-1,TRBV7-8,.,.,CASSLGLTEAFF
TRBJ2-7,TRBV27,.,TRBD1,CASSPKVTTDRVYEQYF
TRBJ1-4,TRBV19,.,.,CASLDRTNEKLFF
TRBJ2-5,TRBV4-2,.,.,CASSQDLAAAETQYF
TRBJ2-1,TRBV11-2,.,.,CASSPPLGRERYNEQFF
TRBJ1-5,TRBV27,.,.,CASSRGEGPQHF
TRBJ2-7,TRBV4-1,.,.,CASSPRLGAYEQYF
TRBJ2-3,TRBV7-2,.,.,CASSSRFHSSTDTQYF
TRBJ1-2,TRBV6-5,.,.,CASSLAGNYGYTF
TRBJ1-5,TRBV9,few,.,CASSVIFSNQPQHF
TRBJ2-3,TRBV30,.,TRBD2,CAWKQRGKTDTQYF
TRBJ1-6,TRBV5-6,once,TRBD1,CASTLTGTVTYNSPLHF
TRBJ2-7,TRBV5-1,.,.,CASSSGQPKGYEQYF
TRBJ2-5,TRBV5-6,few,.,CASSPLSEETQYF
TRBJ2-2,TRBV6-5,.,TRBD1,CASSGQGAGTGELFF
TRBJ2-7,TRBV2,few,TRBD2,CASRAGLAGVFEQYF
TRBJ2-1,TRBV27,.,.,CASSLRREYNEQFF
TRBJ1-1,TRBV5-6,.,.,CASSLTGNTEAFF
TRBJ2-1,TRBV5-1,.,.,CASKDLLRSSYNEQFF
TRBJ1-2,TRBV28,.,TRBD1,CASSLLDRESGYTF
TRBJ1-5,TRBV5-5,.,TRBD1,CASSPTFRQGDSNQPQHF
TRBJ2-3,TRBV27,.,.,CASSPTTSGGGTQYF
TRBJ1-1,TRBV5-1,few,TRBD1,CASSMSGGETEAFF